Following are 20 T cell receptor beta chains from one sample sequenced in a study of T-cell memory formation after mild COVID-19. TCRdb ran MiXCR on the 5' RACE reads and lists one entry per CDR3 protein. The profile shows more than 300,000 distinct CDR3 sequences, 13% to 15% of them singletons. Sequenced sample: PBMCs or a T cell subset sorted from them (not recorded which). Source of these receptors: a man aged 18 to 29 who had mild COVID-19 (a few samples of this study predate the infection). Cell type and time point are not known.

The genes are TRBV4-3 and TRBJ2-4, with D perhaps TRBD1 or TRBD2 (5 bases each). This CDR3 has 15 amino acids. Germline V gene data show CDR1 as LGHNA and CDR2 as YSLEER. With 4 bases removed from V and 8 bases from J, the gap between germline ends came to 18 bases. CDR3: CASSPQEGQWDIQYF. The CDR3 nucleotides are TGCGCCAGCAGCCCACAAGAGGGGCAATGGGACATTCAGTACTTC.

The chain combines TRBV4-2 with TRBJ2-1; D is undetermined. The CDR3 runs 16 residues. Looked up from germline, CDR1 is LGHNA and CDR2 is YNFKEQ. Trimming removed 4 bases at V and 0 bases at J, with 13 bases between. Here the CDR3 DNA reads TGTGCCAGCAGCCCCAGGCAGACAAGCTCCTACAATGAGCAGTTCTTC. Translating it yields CASSPRQTSSYNEQFF.

This clonotype appeared a few times. The chain is built from TRBV20-1 and TRBJ2-7; no definite D call. Germline loops: CDR1 DFQATT, CDR2 SNEGSKA (reference sequence). The CDR3 runs to 12 residues. Trimming cost V 6 bases and J 7 bases, with 16 bases left between them. CDR3: CSASTGPTEQYF. Here the CDR3 DNA reads TGCAGTGCCAGTACGGGTCCAACAGAGCAGTACTTC.

This rearrangement joins TRBV23-1 to TRBJ1-6, with no clear D. TRBV23-1 is annotated as an ORF whose role is uncertain. There are 17 residues in the CDR3. V gave up 9 bases and J gave up 11 bases, with 29 bases separating them. The CDR3 loop reads CASILLRPRKTDTPLHF. The CDR3 coding sequence is TGCGCCAGTATTCTCCTCCGGCCCAGGAAAACCGATACACCCCTCCACTTT.

J is TRBJ1-1 and V is TRBV29-1, with TRBD1 identical over 8 bases. The V gene end was trimmed by 7 bases and the J gene end by 1 base; junction bases not matched to a gene: 11. The CDR3 runs to 15 residues. CDR1 and CDR2 (germline): SQVTM, ANQGSEA. The CDR3 loop is CSARVGRGPNTEAFF. Here the CDR3 DNA reads TGCAGCGCCCGGGTGGGCAGGGGGCCGAACACTGAAGCTTTCTTT. The full variable domain, its missing parts supplied by reference TRBV29-1 and TRBJ1-1, is SAVISQKPSRDICQRGTSLTIQCQVDSQVTMMFWYRQQPGQSLTLIATANQGSEATYESGFVIDKFPISRPNLTFSTLTVSNMSPEDSSIYLCSARVGRGPNTEAFFGQGTRLTVV.

This clonotype was seen only a few times. The J gene is TRBJ1-1, the V gene TRBV6-5; no clear D gene. The CDR3 sequence is 14 residues long. Germline assignment: CDR1 MNHEY and CDR2 SVGAGI. The V end lost 6 bases, the J end lost 5 bases, and 16 bases lay between the germline ends. The CDR3 nucleotides read TGTGCCAGCAGCCCGCGATGGGGAGGGACTGAAGCTTTCTTT. It codes for CASSPRWGGTEAFF.

This clonotype occurred a few times. V usage is TRBV7-2 and J usage is TRBJ2-3; 9 positions agree with TRBD2. Trimming cost V 4 bases and J 5 bases; bases outside gene matches: 10. CDR3 length: 16 residues. CDR1 and CDR2 (germline): SGHTA, FQGNSA. CDR3 in DNA: TGTGCCAGCAGCTCGCACTCCGCGGGGGGGAGAGATACGCAGTATTTT. Amino acids: CASSSHSAGGRDTQYF.

The J gene is TRBJ2-7, the V gene TRBV2, with TRBD1 matching 7 bases. V was pared by 11 bases and J by 0 bases, with 10 bases of the junction left unmatched. CDR3 length: 14 amino acids. Germline V CDR1 and CDR2: SNHLY, FYNNEI. The CDR3 region has the DNA TGTGCCCTCCGTATGAGGGGGCACTCCTACGAGCAGTACTTC. It translates to CALRMRGHSYEQYF.

This clonotype was detected only a few times. V gene TRBV7-9 combines with J gene TRBJ2-3; 11 bases align to TRBD1. This CDR3 contains 15 residues. Germline trimming cut 5 bases from V and 3 bases from J; bases unmatched to any gene: 4. Looked up from germline, CDR1 is SEHNR and CDR2 is FQNEAQ (reference sequence). CDR3 coding DNA: TGTGCCAGCAGCCGTTGGGACAGGGGGACAGATACGCAGTATTTT. This encodes CASSRWDRGTDTQYF.

This clonotype has more than one count but fewer than ten. The chain recombines TRBV7-3 with TRBJ2-5, with 10 bases that match TRBD1. V gave up 5 bases and J gave up 5 bases; unmatched junction bases: 5. This CDR3 has 14 residues. Germline loops: CDR1 SGHTA, CDR2 FQGTGA. The CDR3 nucleotides read TGTGCCAGCAGCCTGACAGGGGGCAGTGAGACCCAGTACTTC. Protein: CASSLTGGSETQYF.

In its sample, this clonotype was seen a few times. This chain uses TRBV6-6 with TRBJ1-1; 7 bases are shared with TRBD1. Trimming took 6 bases from V and 0 from J; bases not matched to a gene: 4. Germline values: CDR1 MNHNY, CDR2 SVGAGI (reference sequence). CDR3 length: 14 residues. The CDR3 coding sequence is TGTGCCAGCAGCATGGGACAGTTGAACACTGAAGCTTTCTTT. Translation: CASSMGQLNTEAFF.

The chain links TRBV20-1 to TRBJ2-7; 7 bases are shared with TRBD2. The CDR3 has 13 amino acids. V gave up 7 bases and J gave up 6 bases; unmatched junction bases: 12. In germline, CDR1 is DFQATT, CDR2 SNEGSKA (reference sequence). The CDR3: CSVTRGSWGEQYF. The DNA of the CDR3 is TGCAGTGTTACGCGGGGGTCCTGGGGCGAGCAGTACTTC.

This sequence joins TRBV19 and TRBJ1-2, with 9 bases fitting TRBD1. From germline, CDR1 is LNHDA and CDR2 SQIVND (reference sequence). The CDR3 length is 14 residues. Trimming removed 11 bases from V and 6 bases from J; junction bases left unmatched: 13. CDR3 protein: CASRSPRDRDGYTF. The CDR3 DNA sequence: TGTGCCTCCCGAAGTCCCCGGGACAGGGATGGCTACACCTTC.

This clonotype was seen a handful of times. CDR3 DNA sequence: TGCGCCAGCAGCTCAAGGGTCTGGGCCTCTGGGGCCAACGTCCTGACTTTC. This sequence encodes CASSSRVWASGANVLTF. The chain uses TRBV5-1 and TRBJ2-6, with D hard to call. Germline loops: CDR1 SGHRS, CDR2 YFSETQ. With 3 bases removed from V and 0 bases from J, the gap between germline ends came to 13 bases. This CDR3 has 17 residues.

This clonotype occurred a few times. The chain is built from TRBV6-6 and TRBJ1-5; TRBD1 agrees at 9 bases. The germline gives CDR1 MNHNY, CDR2 SVGAGI (reference sequence). This CDR3 comprises 18 residues. Germline trimming cut 0 bases from V and 0 bases from J; bases unmatched to any gene: 6. CDR3 protein: CASSYSRDRAYSNQPQHF. The DNA of the CDR3 is TGTGCCAGCAGTTACTCCCGGGACAGGGCATATAGCAATCAGCCCCAGCATTTT.

This clonotype has just a few counts. The chain combines TRBV6-6 with TRBJ1-5, with D uncertain. V lost 4 bases and J 7 bases, leaving 8 bases between the germline ends. The length of the CDR3 is 12 residues. Germline V gene data show CDR1 as MNHNY and CDR2 as SVGAGI (reference sequence). The CDR3 spells CASSFPGQPQHF. The CDR3 region has the DNA TGTGCCAGCAGTTTCCCAGGACAGCCCCAGCATTTT.

The CDR3 bases are TGTGCCAGCAGTCCTTGGCAGAGCACTGAAGCTTTCTTT. This codes for CASSPWQSTEAFF. This chain joins TRBV27 and TRBJ1-1; unclear D gene. The CDR3 is 13 residues long. Germline V gives CDR1 MNHEY, CDR2 SMNVEV (reference sequence). The V end lost 5 bases, the J end lost 4 bases, and 11 bases lay between the germline ends.

This clonotype appeared many times. This rearrangement joins TRBV5-6 to TRBJ2-7; D possibly uses TRBD1 or TRBD2 (5 bases each). This CDR3 has 14 residues. The germline V and J ends were trimmed by 3 bases and 5 bases, with 15 bases remaining between them. In germline, CDR1 is SGHDT, CDR2 YYEEEE. CDR3 sequence reads: CASSSLQGVDEQYV. The CDR3 DNA sequence: TGTGCCAGCAGCTCTCTTCAGGGAGTAGACGAGCAGTACGTC.

This clonotype was recorded many times. J is TRBJ1-1 and V is TRBV7-2; no clear D. CDR3 length: 14 amino acids. The V gene's germline CDR1 is SGHTA and CDR2 FQGNSA. V shed 0 bases and J shed 5 bases, with 10 bases lying between them. The CDR3 region is CASSLARGETEAFF. CDR3 coding DNA: TGTGCCAGCAGCTTAGCGCGGGGTGAGACTGAAGCTTTCTTT.

The chain couples TRBV5-5 to TRBJ1-1, with 7 bases aligning to TRBD1. The junction had 7 bases not matched to a gene; V was cut back by 0 bases and J by 11 bases. In germline, CDR1 is SGHKS, CDR2 YYEKEE (reference sequence). This CDR3 region has 13 residues. CDR3 loop: CASSLEGGTVAFF. DNA of the CDR3: TGTGCCAGCAGCTTGGAAGGGGGCACGGTCGCTTTCTTT.